Shown below are 30 T cell receptor beta chains from a single sample sequenced in a study of OX40 agonist ivuxolimab in advanced cancers. Repertoires were generated with immunoSEQ multiplex PCR, while TCRdb's copy carries only in-frame clones and drops some. The sample includes over 55,000 clones, roughly 80% of them seen just once. The source material was CD4+ or CD8+ T cells sorted from blood, sampled in a trial of the OX40 agonist ivuxolimab. Receptor source: an adult with an advanced solid tumor such as melanoma, head and neck, liver or kidney cancer.

The V and J genes are TRBV9 and TRBJ1-1; D is undetermined. With 0 bases removed from V and 1 base from J, the gap between germline ends came to 4 bases. CDR1 is SGDLS and CDR2 is YYNGEE in the germline V gene. The CDR3 is made up of 13 amino acids. CDR3 sequence reads: CASSVDWNTEAFF. The DNA for the CDR3 is TGTGCCAGCAGCGTAGATTGGAACACTGAAGCTTTCTTT.

The chain employs TRBV27 and TRBJ2-7; 7 nucleotides align to TRBD2. The trim removed 8 bases at V and 6 bases at J, leaving 4 bases unmatched. This CDR3 contains 11 residues. Germline assignment: CDR1 MNHEY and CDR2 SMNVEV (reference sequence). In DNA, the CDR3 is TGTGCCAGCGGACTAGTCGCCGAGCAGTACTTC. Its protein product is CASGLVAEQYF.

The V and J genes are TRBV19 and TRBJ1-2; no clear D gene. The germline V gene has CDR1 LNHDA and CDR2 SQIVND (reference sequence). V was clipped by 3 bases and J by 5 bases, with 10 bases between them. The CDR3 loop spans 13 amino acids. In nucleotides, the CDR3 is TGTGCCAGTAGTATCGCCAGAAGATATGGCTACACCTTC. This translates into CASSIARRYGYTF.

The chain uses TRBV10-3 and TRBJ2-5; 10 nucleotides align to TRBD2. Germline CDR1 ENHRY, CDR2 SYGVKD. With 8 bases clipped from V and 0 bases from J, the junction kept 3 bases outside the gene matches. There are 14 residues in the CDR3. CDR3: CAIGLAEHQETQYF. The CDR3 DNA is TGTGCCATCGGACTAGCGGAACACCAAGAGACCCAGTACTTC.

V is TRBV19 and J is TRBJ2-7; 8 nucleotides agree with TRBD2. Trimming removed 4 bases from V and 5 bases from J; junction bases left unmatched: 7. CDR1 is LNHDA and CDR2 is SQIVND in the germline V gene (reference sequence). This CDR3 region has 14 residues. CDR3 nucleotides: TGTGCCAGTAGTACGCTGCGGGAGGCGCACGAGCAGTACTTC. As protein: CASSTLREAHEQYF.

J is TRBJ2-1 and V is TRBV28, with D perhaps matching TRBD2 (6 bases). Germline CDR1 and CDR2: MDHEN and SYDVKM. Deletions cut 6 bases from V and 0 bases from J, with 12 bases between. The CDR3 extends over 15 amino acids. The CDR3 is CASSLLAVSYNEQFF. For the CDR3, the DNA is TGTGCCAGCAGCCTCTTAGCGGTCTCCTACAATGAGCAGTTCTTC.

The chain carries TRBV7-9 and TRBJ1-1, with TRBD1 matching over 11 bases. After removal of 5 bases from V and 3 bases from J, the junction contained 5 bases not matched to a gene. This CDR3 comprises 15 residues. Germline V CDR1 and CDR2: SEHNR, FQNEAQ (reference sequence). The DNA for the CDR3 is TGTGCCAGCAGCCTAGGGACAGGGGGTGACACTGAAGCTTTCTTT. It is translated as CASSLGTGGDTEAFF. Together with reference TRBV7-9 and TRBJ1-1, the CDR3 gives the full variable domain: DTGVSQNPRHKITKRGQNVTFRCDPISEHNRLYWYRQTLGQGPEFLTYFQNEAQLEKSRLLSDRFSAERPKGSFSTLEIQRTEQGDSAMYLCASSLGTGGDTEAFFGQGTRLTVV.

The chain recombines TRBV29-1 with TRBJ1-1; D perhaps matches TRBD1 (5 bases). Germline values: CDR1 SQVTM, CDR2 ANQGSEA. The CDR3 extends over 13 amino acids. V shed 2 bases and J shed 4 bases, with 11 bases lying between them. The CDR3 DNA sequence: TGCAGCGTTGAAAGCAGAACAGGCACTGAAGCTTTCTTT. Encoded protein: CSVESRTGTEAFF.

This sequence joins TRBV2 and TRBJ1-5, with D possibly being TRBD1 (6 bases). CDR3 length: 14 residues. With 6 bases removed from V and 4 bases from J, the gap between germline ends came to 13 bases. In germline, CDR1 is SNHLY, CDR2 FYNNEI. The CDR3 DNA is TGTGCCAGCAGGCCTGGGACATGGAATCAGCCCCAGCATTTT. Amino acids: CASRPGTWNQPQHF. Variable domain in full (rest from reference TRBV2 and TRBJ1-5): EPEVTQTPSHQVTQMGQEVILRCVPISNHLYFYWYRQILGQKVEFLVSFYNNEISEKSEIFDDQFSVERPDGSNFTLKIRSTKLEDSAMYFCASRPGTWNQPQHFGDGTRLSIL.

The chain recombines TRBV4-2 with TRBJ2-3; 11 positions match TRBD2. The CDR3 extends over 18 amino acids. Looked up from germline, CDR1 is LGHNA and CDR2 is YNFKEQ. V was pared by 2 bases and J by 0 bases, with 7 bases of the junction left unmatched. The CDR3 DNA is TGTGCCAGCAGCCAACTCGGGACTAGCGGAGGAAGCACAGATACGCAGTATTTT. This codes for CASSQLGTSGGSTDTQYF.

The chain combines TRBV5-1 with TRBJ2-5, with 12 bases aligning to TRBD2. The DNA end lines up better with TRBJ2-7; the J call may be wrong. This CDR3 region has 14 residues. CDR1 SGHRS and CDR2 YFSETQ come from the germline V gene. The CDR3 protein is CASSRLAGDYEQYF. The CDR3 nucleotides are TGCGCCAGCAGCCGACTAGCGGGAGACTACGAGCAGTACTTC.

The chain couples TRBV9 to TRBJ1-1; TRBD1 aligns across 7 bases. V lost 3 bases to trimming and J lost 5 bases; unmatched junction nucleotides: 4. The germline V gene has CDR1 SGDLS and CDR2 YYNGEE. The CDR3 loop spans 13 amino acids. The CDR3 sequence: CASSDQGGTEAFF. The CDR3 DNA reads TGTGCCAGCAGCGATCAGGGGGGGACTGAAGCTTTCTTT.

The V and J genes are TRBV27 and TRBJ1-1; tentative D call: TRBD1 (6 bases). Trimming shortened V by 2 bases and J by 3 bases, and 7 bases separated the two germline ends. Germline V CDR1 and CDR2: MNHEY, SMNVEV (reference sequence). The CDR3 has 13 residues. In nucleotides, the CDR3 is TGTGCCAGCAGTTTACAGGGGTACACTGAAGCTTTCTTT. It yields the protein CASSLQGYTEAFF.

This clone was counted between two and nine times. The V call is TRBV5-1, the J call TRBJ2-5; 11 bases line up with TRBD1. CDR1 is SGHRS, CDR2 YFSETQ, per germline. This CDR3 has 17 amino acids. The V and J ends lost 4 bases and 1 base, in that order; junction bases with no gene match: 9. The CDR3 DNA reads TGCGCCAGCAGCACCCTCATCGGGACAGGGGGCCAAGAGACCCAGTACTTC. It translates to CASSTLIGTGGQETQYF.

The J gene is TRBJ1-1, the V gene TRBV11-3; D is ambiguous. The germline gives CDR1 SGHNT, CDR2 YENEEA. V was cut by 0 bases and J by 5 bases, with 7 bases left in between. The length of the CDR3 is 13 residues. The CDR3 DNA reads as TGTGCCAGCAGCTTAGATCGGTTGACTGAAGCTTTCTTT. The encoded protein is CASSLDRLTEAFF.

The chain links TRBV5-3 to TRBJ1-2, with D tentatively TRBD1 (6 bases). TRBV5-3 is sorted into the ORF group, with uncertain function. There are 12 residues in the CDR3. CDR3 nucleotide sequence: TGTGTCCGAGGGGGGCGGAACTATGGCTACACCTTC. It encodes CVRGGRNYGYTF.

The chain recombines TRBV25-1 with TRBJ1-2; perhaps TRBD1 as D (5 bases). The V gene lost 3 bases and the J gene lost 8 bases, with 13 bases spanning the gap. Germline CDR1 MGHDK, CDR2 SYGVNS. The CDR3 spans 13 residues. DNA of the CDR3: TGTGCCAGCAGTGACTTCGGGGGGGGAGGCTACACCTTC. It is translated as CASSDFGGGGYTF.

V usage is TRBV5-1 and J usage is TRBJ1-1; unclear D gene. The CDR3 spans 15 residues. Trimming stripped 4 bases from V and 0 bases from J, with 13 bases between. Germline V gene data show CDR1 as SGHRS and CDR2 as YFSETQ. The CDR3 region has the DNA TGCGCCAGCAGCGGCGGGGTTTCGATGAACACTGAAGCTTTCTTT. It specifies CASSGGVSMNTEAFF. Combining the CDR3 with reference TRBV5-1 and TRBJ1-1 gives the whole variable domain KAGVTQTPRYLIKTRGQQVTLSCSPISGHRSVSWYQQTPGQGLQFLFEYFSETQRNKGNFPGRFSGRQFSNSRSEMNVSTLELGDSALYLCASSGGVSMNTEAFFGQGTRLTVV.

V usage is TRBV10-2 and J usage is TRBJ2-1; 7 bases fit TRBD2. V lost 8 bases to trimming and J lost 7 bases; unmatched junction nucleotides: 17. Germline lookup yields CDR1 WSHSY and CDR2 SAAADI. This CDR3 region has 16 residues. CDR3 DNA sequence: TGCGCCAGCCGATTCGGCCGGCGGGGGAGTCAAAATGAGCAGTTCTTC. Residues: CASRFGRRGSQNEQFF.

This clone appeared a single time. The chain employs TRBV6-1 and TRBJ2-5; 12 nucleotides agree with TRBD2. V gave up 4 bases and J gave up 5 bases; unmatched junction bases: 5. Looked up from germline, CDR1 is MNHNS and CDR2 is SASEGT. The CDR3 is 15 amino acids. The CDR3, as DNA: TGTGCCAGCAGTGGGACTAGCGGGAATTATGAGACCCAGTACTTC. Protein: CASSGTSGNYETQYF.

This chain links TRBV18 with TRBJ2-3; TRBD1 agrees at 10 bases. Germline CDR1 is KGHSH and CDR2 is LQKENI. V lost 0 bases and J lost 2; bases outside the gene matches: 5. There are 17 residues in the CDR3. The CDR3 DNA reads as TGTGCCAGCTCACCACCAGGACAGGGGGGATTCACAGATACGCAGTATTTT. Translation: CASSPPGQGGFTDTQYF.

CDR3 sequence reads: CASSSDRGSDGYTF. The CDR3 bases are TGTGCCAGCAGTTCCGACAGGGGGTCCGATGGCTACACCTTC. The chain has TRBV6-5 and TRBJ1-2, with 9 bases fitting TRBD1. The CDR3 consists of 14 residues. After removal of 4 bases from V and 6 bases from J, the junction contained 6 bases not matched to a gene. CDR1 MNHEY and CDR2 SVGAGI come from the germline V gene.

The chain couples TRBV18 to TRBJ1-3, with 7 bases matching TRBD1. V was clipped by 5 bases and J by 3 bases; unmatched bases: 7. CDR3 size: 15 residues. Germline loops: CDR1 KGHSH, CDR2 LQKENI. In nucleotides, the CDR3 is TGTGCCAGCTCAACGGACAGGACCTTTGGAAACACCATATATTTT. Protein product: CASSTDRTFGNTIYF.

V is TRBV7-9 and J is TRBJ2-1; D is uncertain. Trimming shortened V by 1 base and J by 6 bases, and 7 bases separated the two germline ends. This CDR3 has 13 amino acids. Germline V gene lookup returns CDR1 SEHNR and CDR2 FQNEAQ (reference sequence). CDR3 bases: TGTGCCAGCAGCTTAGAGCGCGGCAATGAGCAGTTCTTC. It encodes CASSLERGNEQFF.

This clone was detected a few times. Additional DNA sequences in this sample encode the identical CDR3. The chain combines TRBV27 with TRBJ2-6; 11 bases align to TRBD1. This CDR3 spans 17 amino acids. CDR1 MNHEY and CDR2 SMNVEV come from the germline V gene (reference sequence). V was pared by 6 bases and J by 4 bases, with 8 bases of the junction left unmatched. CDR3 in amino acids: CASSRGTGGAGANVLTF. In DNA form, the CDR3 reads TGTGCCAGCAGCCGGGGGACAGGGGGAGCCGGGGCCAACGTCCTGACTTTC. Full variable domain (missing parts from reference TRBV27 and TRBJ2-6): EAQVTQNPRYLITVTGKKLTVTCSQNMNHEYMSWYRQDPGLGLRQIYYSMNVEVTDKGDVPEGYKVSRKEKRNFPLILESPSPNQTSLYFCASSRGTGGAGANVLTFGAGSRLTVL.

V usage is TRBV7-6 and J usage is TRBJ2-3, with TRBD2 matching over 9 bases. CDR1 is SGHVS, CDR2 FNYEAQ, per germline. The length of the CDR3 is 15 residues. The trim removed 5 bases at V and 10 bases at J, leaving 13 bases unmatched. The CDR3 DNA sequence: TGTGCCAGCAGCCCCCTCTCGACAGCGGGAGGAGCGCAGTATTTT. This gives the protein CASSPLSTAGGAQYF. The whole variable domain, filled in from reference TRBV7-6 and TRBJ2-3, reads GAGVSQSPRYKVTKRGQDVALRCDPISGHVSLYWYRQALGQGPEFLTYFNYEAQQDKSGLPNDRFSAERPEGSISTLTIQRTEQRDSAMYRCASSPLSTAGGAQYFGPGTRLTVL.

The rearrangement links TRBV4-2 to TRBJ2-3; D call uncertain. This CDR3 is 15 amino acids long. V gave up 4 bases and J gave up 0 bases, with 11 bases separating them. Germline V lookup: CDR1 LGHNA, CDR2 YNFKEQ. CDR3 in DNA: TGTGCCAGCAGCCCAACGCCGACTAGCACAGATACGCAGTATTTT. Translation: CASSPTPTSTDTQYF.

The chain is built from TRBV19 and TRBJ1-2; a weak D match, TRBD1 (5 bases). The CDR3 contains 13 residues. V lost 0 bases and J lost 7, with 9 bases in between. In germline, CDR1 is LNHDA, CDR2 SQIVND (reference sequence). CDR3 coding DNA: TGTGCCAGTAGTATAGAGAGGGGCCGTGGCTACACCTTC. Protein: CASSIERGRGYTF.

By sample share, this clone is medium-sized (0.01 to 0.1%). The V gene is TRBV5-1, the J gene TRBJ2-7, with D hard to call. The CDR3 is made up of 13 amino acids. The V end was cut by 0 bases, the J end by 6 bases, with 10 bases between. Germline V gives CDR1 SGHRS, CDR2 YFSETQ. The CDR3, as DNA: TGCGCCAGCAGCTTGGAGGTGATGACCGAGCAGTACTTC. As protein: CASSLEVMTEQYF.

In regard to this clone: One junction end does not reproduce the germline sequence, and a read error may be involved. The chain is built from TRBV5-6 and TRBJ2-7, with 7 bases fitting TRBD1. This CDR3 is 14 amino acids long. Germline V gene sequence: CDR1 SGHDT, CDR2 YYEEEE. The CDR3 is CASSGGQFSHEQYF. The CDR3 DNA follows: TGTGCCAGCAGCGGGGGACAGTTCTCCCACGAGCAGTACTTC. Complete variable domain (other parts from reference TRBV5-6 and TRBJ2-7): DAGVTQSPTHLIKTRGQQVTLRCSPKSGHDTVSWYQQALGQGPQFIFQYYEEEERQRGNFPDRFSGHQFPNYSSELNVNALLLGDSALYLCASSGGQFSHEQYFGPGTRLTVT.